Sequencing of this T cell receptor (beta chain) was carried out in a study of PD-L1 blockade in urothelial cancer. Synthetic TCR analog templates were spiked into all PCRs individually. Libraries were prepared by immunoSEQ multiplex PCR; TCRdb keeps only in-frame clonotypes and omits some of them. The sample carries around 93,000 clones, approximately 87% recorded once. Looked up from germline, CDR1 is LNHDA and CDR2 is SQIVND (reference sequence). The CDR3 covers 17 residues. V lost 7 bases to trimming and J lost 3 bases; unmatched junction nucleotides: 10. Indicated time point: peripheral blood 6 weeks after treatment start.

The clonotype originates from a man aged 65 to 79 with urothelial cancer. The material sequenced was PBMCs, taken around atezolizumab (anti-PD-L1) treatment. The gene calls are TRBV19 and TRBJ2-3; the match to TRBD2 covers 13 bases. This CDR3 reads CASKNPLAGGPTDTQYF. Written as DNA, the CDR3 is TGTGCCAGTAAAAATCCACTAGCGGGAGGGCCAACAGATACGCAGTATTTT.